The source of this TCR beta chain is a study of PD-1 blockade in classical Hodgkin lymphoma. Notes on this clone: The antigen is undetermined.

Study-wide findings and caveats: TCR diversity at baseline was reported to be reduced in newly diagnosed patients relative to healthy donors. Anyone who began nivolumab under 1 year after ASCT was excluded.

Each patient relapsed following autologous stem cell transplantation, and prior brentuximab vedotin exposure differed. After removal of 6 bases from V and 2 bases from J, the junction contained 4 bases not matched to a gene. Germline lookup yields CDR1 SNHLY and CDR2 FYNNEI. This CDR3 contains 15 residues. The protocol was immunoSEQ multiplex PCR, while the TCRdb copy is restricted to in-frame clones and leaves out a portion. The table has approximately 24,000 clones, approximately 78% seen once; the top ten hold 11%. The source was peripheral blood mononuclear cells (PBMCs), collected before the second cycle of nivolumab. This chain connects TRBV2 to TRBJ2-6; 7 positions match TRBD1. The TCR sequence derives from a human donor with classical Hodgkin lymphoma. Here the CDR3 DNA reads TGTGCCAGCAGGACAGGGCAGGCTGGGGCCAACGTCCTGACTTTC. Its protein product is CASRTGQAGANVLTF.